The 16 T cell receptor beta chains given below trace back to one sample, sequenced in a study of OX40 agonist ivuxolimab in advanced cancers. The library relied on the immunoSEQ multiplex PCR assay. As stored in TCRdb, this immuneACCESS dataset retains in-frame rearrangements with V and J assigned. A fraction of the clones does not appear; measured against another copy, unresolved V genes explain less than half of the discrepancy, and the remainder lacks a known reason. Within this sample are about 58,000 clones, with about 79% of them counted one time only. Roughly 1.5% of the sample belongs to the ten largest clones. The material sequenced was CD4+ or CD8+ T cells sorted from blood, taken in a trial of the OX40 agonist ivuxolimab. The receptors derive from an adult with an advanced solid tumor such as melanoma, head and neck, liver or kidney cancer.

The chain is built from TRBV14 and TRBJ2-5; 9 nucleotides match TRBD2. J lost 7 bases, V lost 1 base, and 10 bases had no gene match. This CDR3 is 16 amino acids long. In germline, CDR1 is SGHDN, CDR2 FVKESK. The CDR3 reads CASSQVGLAGRGTQYF. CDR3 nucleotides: TGTGCCAGCAGCCAAGTGGGGCTAGCGGGAAGAGGGACCCAGTACTTC. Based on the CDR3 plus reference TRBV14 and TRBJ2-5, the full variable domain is EAGVTQFPSHSVIEKGQTVTLRCDPISGHDNLYWYRRVMGKEIKFLLHFVKESKQDESGMPNNRFLAERTGGTYSTLKVQPAELEDSGVYFCASSQVGLAGRGTQYFGPGTRLLVL.

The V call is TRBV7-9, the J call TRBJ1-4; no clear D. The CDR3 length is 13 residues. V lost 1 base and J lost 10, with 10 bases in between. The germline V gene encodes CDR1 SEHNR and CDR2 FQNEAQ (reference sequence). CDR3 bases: TGTGCCAGCAGCTTAGGAGCTATAGGAAAACTGTTTTTT. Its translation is CASSLGAIGKLFF.

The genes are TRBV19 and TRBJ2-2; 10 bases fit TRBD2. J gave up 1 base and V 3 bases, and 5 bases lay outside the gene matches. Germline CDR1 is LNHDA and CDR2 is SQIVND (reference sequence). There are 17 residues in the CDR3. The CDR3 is CASSILLAGRNTGELFF. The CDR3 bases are TGTGCCAGTAGTATCCTACTAGCGGGAAGGAACACCGGGGAGCTGTTTTTT.

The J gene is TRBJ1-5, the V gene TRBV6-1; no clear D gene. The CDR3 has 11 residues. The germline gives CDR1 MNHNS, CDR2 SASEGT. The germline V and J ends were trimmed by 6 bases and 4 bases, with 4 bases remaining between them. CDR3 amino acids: CASRLNQPQHF. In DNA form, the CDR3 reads TGTGCCAGCAGGTTAAATCAGCCCCAGCATTTT.

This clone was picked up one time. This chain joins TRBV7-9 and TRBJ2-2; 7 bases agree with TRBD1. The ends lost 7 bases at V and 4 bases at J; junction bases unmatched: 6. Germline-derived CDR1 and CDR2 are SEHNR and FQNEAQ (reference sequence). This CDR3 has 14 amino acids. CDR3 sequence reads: CASKETGSTGELFF. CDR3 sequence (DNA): TGTGCCAGCAAAGAGACAGGGAGCACCGGGGAGCTGTTTTTT.

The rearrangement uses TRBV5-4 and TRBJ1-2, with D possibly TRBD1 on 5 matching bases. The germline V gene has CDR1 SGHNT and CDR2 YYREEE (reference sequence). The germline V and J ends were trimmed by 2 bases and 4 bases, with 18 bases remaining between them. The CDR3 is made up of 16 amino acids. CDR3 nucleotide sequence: TGTGCCAGCAGCTTTCCCCGGGACCTGGGAGTCTATGGCTACACCTTC. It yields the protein CASSFPRDLGVYGYTF.

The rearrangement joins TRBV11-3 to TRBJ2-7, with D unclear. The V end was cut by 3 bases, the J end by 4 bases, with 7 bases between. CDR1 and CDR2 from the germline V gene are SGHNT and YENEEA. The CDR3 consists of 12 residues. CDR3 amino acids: CASSLEGYEQYF. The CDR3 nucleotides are TGTGCCAGCAGCTTGGAAGGGTACGAGCAGTACTTC.

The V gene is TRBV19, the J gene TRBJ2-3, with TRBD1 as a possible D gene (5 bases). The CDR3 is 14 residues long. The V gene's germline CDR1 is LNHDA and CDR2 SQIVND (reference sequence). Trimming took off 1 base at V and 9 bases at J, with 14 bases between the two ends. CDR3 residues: CASSIGLAGWTQYF. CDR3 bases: TGTGCCAGTAGTATAGGCCTGGCAGGGTGGACGCAGTATTTT.

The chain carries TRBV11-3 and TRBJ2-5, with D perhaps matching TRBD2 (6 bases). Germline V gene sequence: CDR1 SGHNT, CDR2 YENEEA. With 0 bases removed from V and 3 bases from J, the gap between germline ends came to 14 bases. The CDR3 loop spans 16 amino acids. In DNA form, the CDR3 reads TGTGCCAGCAGCTTAGAGCTACTTCGGAGGGAAGAGACCCAGTACTTC. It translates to CASSLELLRREETQYF. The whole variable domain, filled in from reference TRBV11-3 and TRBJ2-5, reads EAGVVQSPRYKIIEKKQPVAFWCNPISGHNTLYWYLQNLGQGPELLIRYENEEAVDDSQLPKDRFSAERLKGVDSTLKIQPAELGDSAVYLCASSLELLRREETQYFGPGTRLLVL.

CDR3 DNA sequence: TGTGCCAGCAGCCGGGGGGGCCCCGTAGATACGCAGTATTTT. It encodes CASSRGGPVDTQYF. The V and J genes are TRBV7-2 and TRBJ2-3; 8 bases are shared with TRBD2. V lost 5 bases, J lost 5 bases, and 6 bases stayed unmatched. CDR3 length: 14 amino acids. Looked up from germline, CDR1 is SGHTA and CDR2 is FQGNSA.

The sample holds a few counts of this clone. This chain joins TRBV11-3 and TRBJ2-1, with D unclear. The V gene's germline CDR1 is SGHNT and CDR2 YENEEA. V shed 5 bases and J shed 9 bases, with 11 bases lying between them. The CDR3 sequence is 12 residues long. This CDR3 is CASSPHTAEQFF. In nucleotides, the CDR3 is TGTGCCAGCAGCCCCCACACGGCTGAGCAGTTCTTC.

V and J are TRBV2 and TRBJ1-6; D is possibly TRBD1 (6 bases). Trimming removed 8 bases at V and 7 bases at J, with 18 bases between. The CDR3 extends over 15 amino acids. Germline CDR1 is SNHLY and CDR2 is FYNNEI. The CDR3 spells CASGGRGASNSPLHF. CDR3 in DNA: TGTGCCAGCGGGGGACGGGGGGCCAGCAATTCACCCCTCCACTTT.

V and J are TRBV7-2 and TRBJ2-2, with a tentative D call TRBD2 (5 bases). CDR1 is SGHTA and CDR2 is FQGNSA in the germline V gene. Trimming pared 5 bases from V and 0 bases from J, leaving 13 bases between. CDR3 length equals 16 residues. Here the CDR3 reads CASSLRRTANTGELFF. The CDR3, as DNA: TGTGCCAGCAGCCTACGAAGGACTGCGAACACCGGGGAGCTGTTTTTT.

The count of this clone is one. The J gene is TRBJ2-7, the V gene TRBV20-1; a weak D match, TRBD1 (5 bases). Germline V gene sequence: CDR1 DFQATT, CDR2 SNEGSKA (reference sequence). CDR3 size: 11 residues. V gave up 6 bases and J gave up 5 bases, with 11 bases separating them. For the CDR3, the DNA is TGCAGTGCAACCAGGGAACACGAGCAGTACTTC. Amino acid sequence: CSATREHEQYF.

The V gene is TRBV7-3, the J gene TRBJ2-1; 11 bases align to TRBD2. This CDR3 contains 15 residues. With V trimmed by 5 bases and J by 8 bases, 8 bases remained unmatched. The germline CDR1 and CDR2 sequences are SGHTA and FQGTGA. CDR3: CASSPRLAGTYEQFF. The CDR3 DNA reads TGTGCCAGCAGCCCCCGACTAGCGGGGACTTATGAGCAGTTCTTC. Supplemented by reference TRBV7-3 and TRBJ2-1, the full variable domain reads GAGVSQTPSNKVTEKGKYVELRCDPISGHTALYWYRQSLGQGPEFLIYFQGTGAADDSGLPNDRFFAVRPEGSVSTLKIQRTERGDSAVYLCASSPRLAGTYEQFFGPGTRLTVL.

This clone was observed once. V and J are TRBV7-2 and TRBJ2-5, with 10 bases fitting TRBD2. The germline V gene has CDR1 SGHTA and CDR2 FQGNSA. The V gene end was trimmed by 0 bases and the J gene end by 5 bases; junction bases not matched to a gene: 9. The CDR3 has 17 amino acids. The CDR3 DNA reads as TGTGCCAGCAGCTTAGCCGGCCTAGCGGGGGCGGGGGAGACCCAGTACTTC. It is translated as CASSLAGLAGAGETQYF.